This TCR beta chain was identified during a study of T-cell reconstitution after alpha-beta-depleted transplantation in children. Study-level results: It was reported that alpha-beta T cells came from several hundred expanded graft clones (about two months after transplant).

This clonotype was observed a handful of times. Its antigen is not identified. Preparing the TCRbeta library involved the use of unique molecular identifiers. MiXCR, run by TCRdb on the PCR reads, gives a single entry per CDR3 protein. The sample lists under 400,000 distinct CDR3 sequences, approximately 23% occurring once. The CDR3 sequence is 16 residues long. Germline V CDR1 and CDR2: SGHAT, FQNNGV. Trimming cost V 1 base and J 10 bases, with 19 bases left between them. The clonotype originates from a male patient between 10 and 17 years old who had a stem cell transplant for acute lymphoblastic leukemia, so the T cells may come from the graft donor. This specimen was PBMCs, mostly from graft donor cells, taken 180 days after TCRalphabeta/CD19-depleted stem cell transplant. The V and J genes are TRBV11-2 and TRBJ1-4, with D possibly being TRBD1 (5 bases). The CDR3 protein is CASSLARGKLLGKLFF. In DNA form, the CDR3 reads TGTGCCAGCAGCTTAGCAAGGGGAAAACTGTTGGGAAAACTGTTTTTT.